The clone carrying this T cell receptor (beta chain) showed up many times. Its target is unknown. V lost 6 bases and J lost 8, with 8 bases in between. The CDR3 covers 11 residues. The entry originates in a study of T cells in Graves' hyperthyroidism and ophthalmopathy. Study details: Blood was drawn when the patient was first diagnosed and still untreated. General study points: Among clonotypes expanded in thyroid above 0.001, most were also found in blood.

From RNA transcripts, TCR beta CDR3 regions were amplified. When the TCR CDR3 underwent first-round RT-PCR, the HTBI primer set was used. Via MiXCR, TCRdb re-called the multiplex PCR reads, giving one row per CDR3 protein. The sample shows about 260,000 distinct CDR3 sequences, 25% to 30% of them seen only once. Lactation, pregnancy, other autoimmune disease or uncontrolled infection led to exclusion of patients. This clonotype was obtained from a middle-aged man with Graves' hyperthyroidism that later progressed to Graves' ophthalmopathy. Material for sequencing was blood. This chain joins TRBV12-3 or TRBV12-4 and TRBJ2-1; unclear D gene. In DNA form, the CDR3 reads TGTGCCAGCAGCCCGGCCGATGAGCAGTTCTTC. Its translation: CASSPADEQFF.